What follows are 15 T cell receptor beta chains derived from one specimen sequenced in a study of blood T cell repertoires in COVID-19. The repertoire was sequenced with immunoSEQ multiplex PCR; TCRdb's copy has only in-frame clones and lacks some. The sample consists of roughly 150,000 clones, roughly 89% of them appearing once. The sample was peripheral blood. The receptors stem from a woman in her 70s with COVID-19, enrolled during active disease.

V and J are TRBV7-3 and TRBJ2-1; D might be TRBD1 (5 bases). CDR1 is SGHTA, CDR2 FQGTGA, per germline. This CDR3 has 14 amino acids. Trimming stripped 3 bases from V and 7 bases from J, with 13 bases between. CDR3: CASSLAGLSNEQFF. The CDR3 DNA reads TGTGCCAGCAGCTTGGCAGGGTTATCGAATGAGCAGTTCTTC.

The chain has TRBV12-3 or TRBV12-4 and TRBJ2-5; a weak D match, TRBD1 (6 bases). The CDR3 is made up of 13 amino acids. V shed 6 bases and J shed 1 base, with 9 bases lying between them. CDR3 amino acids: CASSRGFQETQYF. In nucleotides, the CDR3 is TGTGCCAGCAGCAGGGGATTCCAAGAGACCCAGTACTTC.

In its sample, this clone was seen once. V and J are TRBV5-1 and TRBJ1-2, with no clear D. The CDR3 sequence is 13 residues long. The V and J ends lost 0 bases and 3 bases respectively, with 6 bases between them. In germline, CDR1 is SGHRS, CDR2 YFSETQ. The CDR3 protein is CASSLDSDYGYTF. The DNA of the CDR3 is TGCGCCAGCAGCTTGGATTCAGACTATGGCTACACCTTC. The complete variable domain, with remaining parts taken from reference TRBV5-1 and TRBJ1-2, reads KAGVTQTPRYLIKTRGQQVTLSCSPISGHRSVSWYQQTPGQGLQFLFEYFSETQRNKGNFPGRFSGRQFSNSRSEMNVSTLELGDSALYLCASSLDSDYGYTFGSGTRLTVV.

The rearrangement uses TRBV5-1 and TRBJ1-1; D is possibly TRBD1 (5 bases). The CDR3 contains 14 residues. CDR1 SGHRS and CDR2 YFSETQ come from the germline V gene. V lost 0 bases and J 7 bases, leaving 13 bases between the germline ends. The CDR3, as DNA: TGCGCCAGCAGCTTGGCCGAGAGAACAGGTGAAGCTTTCTTT. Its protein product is CASSLAERTGEAFF.

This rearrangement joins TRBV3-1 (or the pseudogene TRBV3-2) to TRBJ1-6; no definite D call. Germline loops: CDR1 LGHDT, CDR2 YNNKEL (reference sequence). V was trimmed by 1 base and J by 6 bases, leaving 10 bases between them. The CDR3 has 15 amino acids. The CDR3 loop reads CASSQGTGSNSPLHF. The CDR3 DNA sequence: TGTGCCAGCAGCCAAGGTACGGGGAGTAATTCACCCCTCCACTTT.

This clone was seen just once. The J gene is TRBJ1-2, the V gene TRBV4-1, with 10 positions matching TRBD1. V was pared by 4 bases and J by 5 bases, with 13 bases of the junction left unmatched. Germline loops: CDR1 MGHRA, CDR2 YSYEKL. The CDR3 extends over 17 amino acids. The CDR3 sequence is CASSPKRPGQGIYGYTF. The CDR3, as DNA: TGCGCCAGCAGCCCTAAACGACCGGGACAGGGGATTTATGGCTACACCTTC.

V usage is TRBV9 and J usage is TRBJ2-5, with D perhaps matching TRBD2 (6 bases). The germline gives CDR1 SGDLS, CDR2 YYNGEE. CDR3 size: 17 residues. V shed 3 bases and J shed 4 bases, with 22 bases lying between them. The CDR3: CASSAGDTGLDTETQYF. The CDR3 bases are TGTGCCAGCAGCGCAGGAGACACGGGACTGGACACAGAGACCCAGTACTTC.

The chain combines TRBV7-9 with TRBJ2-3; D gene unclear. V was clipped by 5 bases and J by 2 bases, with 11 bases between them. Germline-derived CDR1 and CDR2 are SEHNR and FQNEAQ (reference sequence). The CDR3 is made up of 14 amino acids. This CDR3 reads CASSPQIPTDTQYF. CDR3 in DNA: TGTGCCAGCAGCCCGCAGATACCCACAGATACGCAGTATTTT.

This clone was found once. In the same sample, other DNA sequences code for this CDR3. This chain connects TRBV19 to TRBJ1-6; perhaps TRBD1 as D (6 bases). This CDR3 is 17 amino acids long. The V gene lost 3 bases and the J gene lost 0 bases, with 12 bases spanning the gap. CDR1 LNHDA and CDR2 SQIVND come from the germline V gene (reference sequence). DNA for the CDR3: TGTGCCAGTAGTATCGGGCAGGGGAGCTCCTATAATTCACCCCTCCACTTT. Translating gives CASSIGQGSSYNSPLHF.

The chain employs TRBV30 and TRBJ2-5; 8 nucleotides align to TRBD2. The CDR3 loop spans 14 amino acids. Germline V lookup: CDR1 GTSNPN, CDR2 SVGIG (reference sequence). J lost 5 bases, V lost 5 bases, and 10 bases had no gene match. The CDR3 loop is CAWGPGLGDETQYF. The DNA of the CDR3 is TGTGCCTGGGGGCCGGGACTAGGGGACGAGACCCAGTACTTC.

CDR3: CASSGGLAGGRETQYF. CDR3 DNA sequence: TGCGCCAGCAGCGGAGGACTAGCGGGGGGGCGAGAGACCCAGTACTTC. The chain recombines TRBV5-1 with TRBJ2-5; 15 nucleotides align to TRBD2. The CDR3 totals 16 residues. Germline assignment: CDR1 SGHRS and CDR2 YFSETQ. Trimming removed 4 bases from V and 4 bases from J; junction bases left unmatched: 5.

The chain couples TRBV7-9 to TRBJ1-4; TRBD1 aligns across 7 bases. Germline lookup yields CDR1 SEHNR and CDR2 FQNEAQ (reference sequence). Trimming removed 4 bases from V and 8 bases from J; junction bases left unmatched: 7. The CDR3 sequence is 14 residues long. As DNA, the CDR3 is TGTGCCAGCAGCTCCTCCGGACAGGCGGAAAAACTGTTTTTT. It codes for CASSSSGQAEKLFF.

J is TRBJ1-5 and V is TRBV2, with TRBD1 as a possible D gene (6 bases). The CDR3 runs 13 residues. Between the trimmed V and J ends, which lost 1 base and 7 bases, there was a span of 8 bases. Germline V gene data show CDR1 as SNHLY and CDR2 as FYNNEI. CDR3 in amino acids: CASSEDRDQPQHF. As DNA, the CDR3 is TGTGCCAGCAGTGAAGACAGGGACCAGCCCCAGCATTTT.

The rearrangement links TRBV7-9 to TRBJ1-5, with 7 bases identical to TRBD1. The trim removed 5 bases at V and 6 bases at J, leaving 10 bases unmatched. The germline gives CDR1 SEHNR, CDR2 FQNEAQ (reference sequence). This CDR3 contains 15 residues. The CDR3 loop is CASSPSKGAGQPQHF. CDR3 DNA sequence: TGTGCCAGCAGCCCCTCGAAGGGGGCAGGTCAGCCCCAGCATTTT.

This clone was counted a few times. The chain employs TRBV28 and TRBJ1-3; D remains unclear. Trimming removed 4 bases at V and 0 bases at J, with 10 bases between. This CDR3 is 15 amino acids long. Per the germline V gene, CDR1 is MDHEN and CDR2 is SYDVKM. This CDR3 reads CASSSDSYSGNTIYF. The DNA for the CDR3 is TGTGCCAGCAGTTCCGACTCTTACTCTGGAAACACCATATATTTT.